The 7 T cell receptor beta chains below all came from one sample that was sequenced in a study of blood T cell repertoires in COVID-19. TCRdb's table, derived via immunoSEQ multiplex PCR, lists solely in-frame clones and lacks some. The sample has approximately 200,000 clones, 80% to 85% seen once. Sequencing was done on a sample of peripheral blood. The source of these receptors is a woman aged 25 to 39 with acute or convalescent COVID-19.

The chain links TRBV7-2 to TRBJ2-2; tentatively, D is TRBD2 (6 bases). This CDR3 is 16 amino acids long. Trimming took 1 base from V and 4 from J, leaving 13 bases between them. Germline-derived CDR1 and CDR2 are SGHTA and FQGNSA. The CDR3, as DNA: TGTGCCAGCAGCTTAGGGAGGGCGTCTTCCACCGGGGAGCTGTTTTTT. Protein sequence: CASSLGRASSTGELFF.

The chain combines TRBV5-6 with TRBJ1-1, with 7 nucleotides matching TRBD1. Looked up from germline, CDR1 is SGHDT and CDR2 is YYEEEE. CDR3 length: 16 residues. Trimming at V came to 3 bases and at J to 2 bases, leaving 10 bases not matched to a gene. The CDR3 here is CASSSGQLYLNTEAFF. The CDR3 coding sequence is TGTGCCAGCAGCTCGGGACAGCTATATCTAAACACTGAAGCTTTCTTT.

The J gene is TRBJ2-7, the V gene TRBV6-5; tentative D call: TRBD2 (7 bases). V lost 7 bases to trimming and J lost 5 bases, with 21 bases between them. CDR1 and CDR2 (germline): MNHEY, SVGAGI. The CDR3 contains 15 residues. CDR3 in amino acids: CASTLTSRGAHEQYF. CDR3 sequence (DNA): TGTGCCAGCACTTTAACCTCCCGGGGGGCCCACGAGCAGTACTTC.

The chain couples TRBV19 to TRBJ1-2, with a possible D match to TRBD1 (6 bases). With 7 bases removed from V and 4 bases from J, the gap between germline ends came to 13 bases. Germline V gene lookup returns CDR1 LNHDA and CDR2 SQIVND (reference sequence). This CDR3 comprises 13 residues. The CDR3 reads CASTLDSLYGYTF. CDR3 DNA: TGTGCCAGTACCTTGGACAGTCTCTATGGCTACACCTTC.

The rearrangement uses TRBV6-1 and TRBJ2-7, with 8 bases matching TRBD2. J lost 3 bases, V lost 5 bases, and 3 bases had no gene match. From germline, CDR1 is MNHNS and CDR2 SASEGT. This CDR3 contains 13 residues. This CDR3 reads CASSTGRGYEQYF. For the CDR3, the DNA is TGTGCCAGCAGTACCGGGAGGGGCTACGAGCAGTACTTC.

Only a few counts were recorded for this clone. This chain links TRBV3-1 (or the pseudogene TRBV3-2) with TRBJ1-3; no firm D call. V was cut by 0 bases and J by 5 bases, with 5 bases left in between. This CDR3 comprises 13 residues. Germline CDR1 LGHDT, CDR2 YNNKEL (reference sequence). The CDR3 region is CASSQDARNTIYF. In DNA, the CDR3 is TGTGCCAGCAGCCAAGATGCGCGAAACACCATATATTTT.

This rearrangement joins TRBV27 to TRBJ2-7; 9 bases fit TRBD2. The CDR3 has 13 amino acids. Germline V CDR1 and CDR2: MNHEY, SMNVEV (reference sequence). Trimming at V came to 6 bases and at J to 0 bases, leaving 0 bases not matched to a gene. CDR3 sequence (DNA): TGTGCCAGCAGACTAGCGGGCTCCTACGAGCAGTACTTC. Its translation is CASRLAGSYEQYF.